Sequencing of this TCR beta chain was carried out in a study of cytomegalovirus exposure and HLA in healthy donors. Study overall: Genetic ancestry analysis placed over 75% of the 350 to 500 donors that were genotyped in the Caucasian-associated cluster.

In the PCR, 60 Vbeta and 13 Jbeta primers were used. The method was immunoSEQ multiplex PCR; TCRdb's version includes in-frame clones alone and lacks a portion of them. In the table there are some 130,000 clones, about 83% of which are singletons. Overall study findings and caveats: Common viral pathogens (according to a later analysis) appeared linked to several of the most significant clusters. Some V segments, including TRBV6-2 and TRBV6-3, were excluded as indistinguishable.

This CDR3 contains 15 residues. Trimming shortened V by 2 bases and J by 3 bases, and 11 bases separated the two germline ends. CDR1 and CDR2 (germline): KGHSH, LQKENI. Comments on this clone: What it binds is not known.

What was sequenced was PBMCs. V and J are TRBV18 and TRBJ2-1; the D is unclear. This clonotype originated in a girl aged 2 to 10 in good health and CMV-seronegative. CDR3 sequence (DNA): TGTGCCAGCTCACCATCGTCGCAGGACTACAATGAGCAGTTCTTC. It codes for CASSPSSQDYNEQFF.